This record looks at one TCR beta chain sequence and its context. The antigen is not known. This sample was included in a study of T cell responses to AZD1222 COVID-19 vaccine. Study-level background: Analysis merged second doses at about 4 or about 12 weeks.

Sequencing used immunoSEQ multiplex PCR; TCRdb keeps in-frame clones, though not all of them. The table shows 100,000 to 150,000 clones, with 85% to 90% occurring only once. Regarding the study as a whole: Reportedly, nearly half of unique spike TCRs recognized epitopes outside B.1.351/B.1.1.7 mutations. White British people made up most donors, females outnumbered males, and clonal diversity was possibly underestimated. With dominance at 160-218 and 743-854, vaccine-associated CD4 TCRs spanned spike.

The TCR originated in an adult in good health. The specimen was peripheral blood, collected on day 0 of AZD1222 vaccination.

In DNA, the CDR3 is TGTGCCAGCAGCCGCGCGACTACGACAGATACGCAGTATTTT. Translating gives CASSRATTTDTQYF. V usage is TRBV7-2 and J usage is TRBJ2-3; TRBD2 might be the D (5 bases). Germline CDR1 and CDR2: SGHTA and FQGNSA. V lost 5 bases, J lost 3 bases, and 12 bases lay in between. The CDR3 has 14 amino acids.